The present T cell receptor beta chain was sequenced within a study of cytomegalovirus exposure and HLA in healthy donors. General study findings and limits: Productive rates of about 87% or about 30% were seen for most TCR beta V segments in an earlier analysis.

In its sample, this clone was seen once. Antigen unknown. Germline assignment: CDR1 MNHEY and CDR2 SMNVEV (reference sequence). The CDR3 loop spans 12 amino acids. V lost 5 bases and J lost 5, with 8 bases in between. PCR involved 60 Vbeta and 13 Jbeta primers. TCRdb's copy holds only in-frame clones and misses some; the assay was immunoSEQ multiplex PCR. The repertoire has 180,000 or so clones, over 80% of them found once; the top ten carry less than 2%. Specimen: PBMCs. The gene calls are TRBV27 and TRBJ2-3; no reliable D call. The origin of this receptor is a middle-aged man in good health and CMV-seronegative. The CDR3 DNA is TGTGCCAGCAGTCCCCTCGGAGATACGCAGTATTTT. Protein sequence: CASSPLGDTQYF.